This TCR beta chain was retrieved from a study of shared clonotypes between healthy human individuals. Germline lookup yields CDR1 SGHTA and CDR2 FQGNSA. The CDR3 has 15 residues. Trimming cost V 3 bases and J 5 bases, with 15 bases left between them. Study outcomes and limitations: Naive subsets usually exceeded memory subsets in estimated richness. The four-donor shared clonotypes exceeded non-shared clonotypes in generation probability, with non-shared ones scoring lower.

A note on this clone: Its antigen is currently unknown.

Each PCR replicate from the sorted subsets contained around 200 ng DNA, which is tens of thousands of T cell genomes. Assay: immunoSEQ multiplex PCR; the TCRdb copy retains only in-frame clones and omits some. Found here are some 2,100,000 clones, approximately 94% of them singletons; the top ten hold approximately 0.13%. The sample taken for sequencing was naive CD4+ T cells sorted from blood. Subset denoted: CD45RA+ positively selected. This sequence originates from a man aged 18-30 years in good health. The V and J genes are TRBV7-2 and TRBJ2-3; tentative D call: TRBD2 (5 bases). DNA of the CDR3: TGTGCCAGCAGCTTTAGGGAGCGGACCCAAGATACGCAGTATTTT. Protein sequence: CASSFRERTQDTQYF. Drawing the rest from reference TRBV7-2 and TRBJ2-3, the complete variable domain is GAGVSQSPSNKVTEKGKDVELRCDPISGHTALYWYRQSLGQGLEFLIYFQGNSAPDKSGLPSDRFSAERTGGSVSTLTIQRTQQEDSAVYLCASSFRERTQDTQYFGPGTRLTVL.